These 20 T cell receptor beta chains share one sample of origin, sequenced in a study of OX40 agonist ivuxolimab in advanced cancers. Using immunoSEQ multiplex PCR, the repertoire was profiled, and TCRdb retains in-frame clones only, with some absent. Of some 20,000 clones listed, around 84% are singletons. The material sequenced was CD4+ or CD8+ T cells sorted from blood, taken in a trial of the OX40 agonist ivuxolimab. The receptors come from an adult with an advanced solid tumor such as melanoma, head and neck, liver or kidney cancer.

The chain uses TRBV19 and TRBJ2-3; D is perhaps TRBD2 (5 bases). The CDR3 contains 14 residues. Deletions cut 5 bases from V and 3 bases from J, with 12 bases between. Germline CDR1 LNHDA, CDR2 SQIVND (reference sequence). CDR3 bases: TGTGCCAGTAGTCCCACTAGTAGTACAGATACGCAGTATTTT. Residues: CASSPTSSTDTQYF.

This clone was seen a few times. The genes are TRBV19 and TRBJ1-1; D gene ambiguous. Trimming left V 3 bases short and J 10 bases short, with 12 bases between. There are 12 residues in the CDR3. The germline CDR1 and CDR2 sequences are LNHDA and SQIVND (reference sequence). Here the CDR3 DNA reads TGTGCCAGTAGTATCAGCCGGGGTGGAGCTTTCTTT. It is translated as CASSISRGGAFF.

This sequence joins TRBV4-1 and TRBJ1-5, with D unresolved. This CDR3 region has 14 residues. The V end lost 1 base, the J end lost 0 bases, and 4 bases lay between the germline ends. Germline V gives CDR1 MGHRA, CDR2 YSYEKL. The CDR3 is CASSQVYSNQPQHF. DNA of the CDR3: TGCGCCAGCAGCCAAGTCTATAGCAATCAGCCCCAGCATTTT.

The V call is TRBV6-4, the J call TRBJ2-3, with D perhaps matching TRBD2 (6 bases). Germline V gene sequence: CDR1 MRHNA, CDR2 SNTAGT. There are 14 residues in the CDR3. Trimming left V 6 bases short and J 0 bases short, with 10 bases between. This CDR3 reads CASSGGSSTDTQYF. The CDR3, as DNA: TGTGCCAGCAGCGGGGGATCTAGCACAGATACGCAGTATTTT.

The J gene is TRBJ2-7, the V gene TRBV28, with D perhaps matching TRBD1 (6 bases). CDR3 length: 12 amino acids. The germline V gene has CDR1 MDHEN and CDR2 SYDVKM. The ends were cut back, 6 bases at V and 6 bases at J, with 12 bases in the middle. CDR3 DNA sequence: TGTGCCAGCAGCCTTAGACAGGCCGAGCAGTACTTC. It codes for CASSLRQAEQYF.

The chain uses TRBV27 and TRBJ2-1; 10 bases are a match to TRBD2. This CDR3 spans 16 amino acids. J gave up 6 bases and V 8 bases, and 13 bases lay outside the gene matches. Germline CDR1 reads MNHEY; CDR2 reads SMNVEV (reference sequence). CDR3 protein: CASQSLSGGSSNEQFF. CDR3 DNA: TGTGCCAGCCAGTCCCTTAGCGGGGGGTCGTCCAATGAGCAGTTCTTC.

The V call is TRBV7-7, the J call TRBJ2-2, with D hard to call. The CDR3 extends over 18 amino acids. With 7 bases removed from V and 4 bases from J, the gap between germline ends came to 25 bases. Germline values: CDR1 SSHAT, CDR2 FNYEAQ (reference sequence). For the CDR3, the DNA is TGTGCCAGCACCCTTACCACGGCTGGCGGCGGAGCCACCGGGGAGCTGTTTTTT. This sequence encodes CASTLTTAGGGATGELFF.

The chain joins TRBV4-2 to TRBJ1-1; TRBD1 is a possible D gene (6 bases). CDR3 length: 14 residues. Germline CDR1 is LGHNA and CDR2 is YNFKEQ. With 2 bases removed from V and 3 bases from J, the gap between germline ends came to 10 bases. CDR3 bases: TGTGCCAGCAGCCAACTCCAGGGGCACACTGAAGCTTTCTTT. Amino acid sequence: CASSQLQGHTEAFF.

The J gene is TRBJ1-2, the V gene TRBV18; no clear D gene. The V and J ends lost 0 bases and 5 bases respectively, with 7 bases between them. Germline-derived CDR1 and CDR2 are KGHSH and LQKENI. There are 13 residues in the CDR3. CDR3: CASSPPVVYGYTF. CDR3 bases: TGTGCCAGCTCACCACCCGTGGTTTATGGCTACACCTTC. The entire variable domain, with the rest obtained from reference TRBV18 and TRBJ1-2, is as follows: NAGVMQNPRHLVRRRGQEARLRCSPMKGHSHVYWYRQLPEEGLKFMVYLQKENIIDESGMPKERFSAEFPKEGPSILRIQQVVRGDSAAYFCASSPPVVYGYTFGSGTRLTVV.

The rearrangement links TRBV28 to TRBJ2-5; 7 nucleotides match TRBD1. The V segment lost 4 bases and the J segment 6 bases; nucleotides outside the gene matches: 2. CDR1 and CDR2 from the germline V gene are MDHEN and SYDVKM. The length of the CDR3 is 12 residues. CDR3 region: CASSYRGKTQYF. The CDR3 coding sequence is TGTGCCAGCAGTTACAGGGGAAAGACCCAGTACTTC.

The chain recombines TRBV11-3 with TRBJ2-1; D unclear. Trimming took 2 bases from V and 0 from J, leaving 8 bases between them. The length of the CDR3 is 15 residues. Germline CDR1 SGHNT, CDR2 YENEEA. The CDR3 coding sequence is TGTGCCAGCAGCTTATCCAGGAGCTCCTACAATGAGCAGTTCTTC. Translation: CASSLSRSSYNEQFF.

The V call is TRBV7-8, the J call TRBJ2-1; the match to TRBD2 covers 12 bases. The germline CDR1 and CDR2 sequences are SGHVS and FQNEAQ. The length of the CDR3 is 15 residues. V lost 5 bases, J lost 7 bases, and 6 bases stayed unmatched. The CDR3 spells CASSPSGRDKNEQFF. CDR3 DNA: TGTGCCAGCAGCCCTAGCGGGAGGGATAAAAATGAGCAGTTCTTC.

The V call is TRBV7-3, the J call TRBJ2-7, with D tentatively TRBD2 (7 bases). The germline gives CDR1 SGHTA, CDR2 FQGTGA. The germline V and J ends were trimmed by 5 bases and 5 bases, with 25 bases remaining between them. The CDR3 is 17 amino acids. The CDR3 nucleotides read TGTGCCAGCAGCCCGCCTCAAAGCAAGGGGGGGAAAAACGAGCAGTACTTC. It is translated as CASSPPQSKGGKNEQYF. The full variable domain, completed using reference TRBV7-3 and TRBJ2-7, is GAGVSQTPSNKVTEKGKYVELRCDPISGHTALYWYRQSLGQGPEFLIYFQGTGAADDSGLPNDRFFAVRPEGSVSTLKIQRTERGDSAVYLCASSPPQSKGGKNEQYFGPGTRLTVT.

The gene calls are TRBV27 and TRBJ2-7; 9 bases agree with TRBD1. This CDR3 is 12 amino acids long. The J segment lost 4 bases and the V segment lost 11 bases, leaving 6 bases of the junction unmatched. Germline CDR1 and CDR2: MNHEY and SMNVEV (reference sequence). The CDR3 is CASGTGRYEQYF. CDR3 DNA: TGTGCCTCCGGGACAGGGAGGTACGAGCAGTACTTC.

The CDR3 DNA reads as TGTGCCAGCAGTCCACCCAGTGGCTCCTACGAGCAGTACTTC. As protein: CASSPPSGSYEQYF. The chain joins TRBV28 to TRBJ2-7; D uncertain. The CDR3 loop spans 14 amino acids. Trimming took off 5 bases at V and 0 bases at J, with 11 bases between the two ends. In germline, CDR1 is MDHEN, CDR2 SYDVKM.

The chain carries TRBV4-1 and TRBJ1-1; TRBD1 is a possible D gene (6 bases). Trimming left V 1 base short and J 0 bases short, with 15 bases between. Germline V gene data show CDR1 as MGHRA and CDR2 as YSYEKL. The CDR3 totals 17 residues. The DNA of the CDR3 is TGCGCCAGCAGCCAAGCGAGAGGGGGGGCCATGAACACTGAAGCTTTCTTT. It specifies CASSQARGGAMNTEAFF.

This CDR3 is CASSPRTGRGEYNEQFF. The CDR3 region has the DNA TGTGCCAGCTCACCTCGAACCGGGAGGGGGGAATACAATGAGCAGTTCTTC. The chain combines TRBV18 with TRBJ2-1, with 8 bases fitting TRBD2. The J segment lost 4 bases and the V segment lost 3 bases, leaving 11 bases of the junction unmatched. Germline CDR1 reads KGHSH; CDR2 reads LQKENI. The CDR3 has 17 amino acids.

This clone was detected a few times. The V and J genes are TRBV10-1 and TRBJ1-6; 7 positions agree with TRBD1. Germline CDR1 and CDR2: WNHNN and SYGVQD (reference sequence). V shed 0 bases, J shed 7 bases, and the junction held 3 bases outside the gene matches. The CDR3 spans 15 residues. As DNA, the CDR3 is TGCGCCAGCAGTGAGTCACAGGGGAAGAATTCACCCCTCCACTTT. As protein: CASSESQGKNSPLHF.

This clone was counted a single time. V gene TRBV9 combines with J gene TRBJ2-1, with D possibly matching TRBD2 (7 bases). Per the germline V gene, CDR1 is SGDLS and CDR2 is YYNGEE. This CDR3 comprises 17 residues. Trimming cost V 3 bases and J 10 bases, with 26 bases left between them. CDR3 sequence: CASSERGGLWLTSEQFF. CDR3 DNA: TGTGCCAGCAGCGAGAGGGGGGGACTGTGGTTGACAAGCGAGCAGTTCTTC.

The chain links TRBV4-1 to TRBJ2-1; 15 nucleotides align to TRBD2. Germline V lookup: CDR1 MGHRA, CDR2 YSYEKL. This CDR3 is 16 amino acids long. V gave up 2 bases and J gave up 15 bases; unmatched junction bases: 11. The CDR3 nucleotides read TGCGCCAGCAGCCAACCCGGGACTAGCGGGAGGCCCTCTCGGTTCTTC. Protein product: CASSQPGTSGRPSRFF.